This T cell receptor beta chain was recovered during a study of tumor-infiltrating lymphocytes in primary liver carcinoma. Details on this clonotype: At one end the junction does not follow the germline gene, possibly because of a read error.

A constant-region primer primed TCR beta cDNA synthesis from 400 to 550 ng of total RNA. The TCR beta library was amplified through three nested multiplex PCR rounds in a modified ARM-PCR procedure. For approximately 11 cycles apiece, the opening two PCR rounds ran with TRBV1-TRBV30 forward primers and a C-beta reverse primer. TCRdb ran MiXCR on the multiplex PCR reads and lists one entry per CDR3 protein. This table holds 95,000 to 150,000 distinct CDR3 sequences, roughly 69% found once. CDR1 and CDR2 (germline): SQVTM, ANQGSEA. The CDR3 extends over 12 amino acids. Both RNA and DNA were isolated together from about 19-30 mg of bulk tissue that had not been sorted.

This receptor was taken from an older woman with primary liver carcinoma and hepatitis B virus infection. V is TRBV29-1 and J is TRBJ2-7; the D is unclear. The sequencing input was liver tumor tissue from sampling region 1. The subset was: tumor region T1, superior pole. The CDR3 protein is CSVEDIGREHYF. CDR3 nucleotide sequence: TGCAGCGTTGAAGATATAGGCCGCGAGCACTACTTC.